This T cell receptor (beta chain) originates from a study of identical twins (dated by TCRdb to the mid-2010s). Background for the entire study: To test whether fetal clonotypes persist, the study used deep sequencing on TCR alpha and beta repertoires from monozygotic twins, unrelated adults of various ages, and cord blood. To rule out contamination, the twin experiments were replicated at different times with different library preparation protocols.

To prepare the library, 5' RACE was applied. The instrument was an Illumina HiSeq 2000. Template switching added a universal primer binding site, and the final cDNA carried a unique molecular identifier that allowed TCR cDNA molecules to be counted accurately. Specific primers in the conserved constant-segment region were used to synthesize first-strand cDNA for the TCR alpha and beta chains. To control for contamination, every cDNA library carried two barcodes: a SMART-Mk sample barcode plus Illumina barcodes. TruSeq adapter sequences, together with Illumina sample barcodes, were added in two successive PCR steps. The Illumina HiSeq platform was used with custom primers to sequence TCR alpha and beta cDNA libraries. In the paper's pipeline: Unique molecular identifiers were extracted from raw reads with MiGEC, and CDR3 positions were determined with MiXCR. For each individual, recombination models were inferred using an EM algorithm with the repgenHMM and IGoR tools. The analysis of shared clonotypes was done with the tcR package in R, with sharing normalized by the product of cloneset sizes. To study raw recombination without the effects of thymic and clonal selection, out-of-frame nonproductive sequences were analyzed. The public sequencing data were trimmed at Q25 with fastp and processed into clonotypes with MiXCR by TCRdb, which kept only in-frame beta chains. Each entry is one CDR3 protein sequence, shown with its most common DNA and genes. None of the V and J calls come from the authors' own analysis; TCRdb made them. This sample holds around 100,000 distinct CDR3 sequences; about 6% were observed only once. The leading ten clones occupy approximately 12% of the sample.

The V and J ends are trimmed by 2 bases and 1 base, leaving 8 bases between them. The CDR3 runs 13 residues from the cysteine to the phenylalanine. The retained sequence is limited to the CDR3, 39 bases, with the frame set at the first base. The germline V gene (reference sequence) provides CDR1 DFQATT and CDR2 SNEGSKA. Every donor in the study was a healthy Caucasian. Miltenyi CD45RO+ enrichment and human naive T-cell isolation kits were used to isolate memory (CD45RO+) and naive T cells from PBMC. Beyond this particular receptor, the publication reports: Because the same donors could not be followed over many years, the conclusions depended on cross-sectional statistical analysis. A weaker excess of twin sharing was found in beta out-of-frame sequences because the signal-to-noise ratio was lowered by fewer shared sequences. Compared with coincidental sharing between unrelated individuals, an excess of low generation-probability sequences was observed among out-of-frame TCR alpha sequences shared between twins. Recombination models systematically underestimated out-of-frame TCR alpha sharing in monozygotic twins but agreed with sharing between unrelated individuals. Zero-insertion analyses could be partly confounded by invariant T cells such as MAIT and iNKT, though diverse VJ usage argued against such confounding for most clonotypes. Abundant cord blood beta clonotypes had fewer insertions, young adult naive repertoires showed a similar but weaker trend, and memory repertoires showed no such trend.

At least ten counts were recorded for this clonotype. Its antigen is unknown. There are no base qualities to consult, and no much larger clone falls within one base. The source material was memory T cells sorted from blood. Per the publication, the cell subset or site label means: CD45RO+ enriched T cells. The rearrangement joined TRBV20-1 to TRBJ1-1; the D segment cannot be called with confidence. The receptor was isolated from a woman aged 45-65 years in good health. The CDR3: CSARNTRNTEAFF. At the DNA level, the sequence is TGCAGTGCTAGAAACACACGGAACACTGAAGCTTTCTTT.